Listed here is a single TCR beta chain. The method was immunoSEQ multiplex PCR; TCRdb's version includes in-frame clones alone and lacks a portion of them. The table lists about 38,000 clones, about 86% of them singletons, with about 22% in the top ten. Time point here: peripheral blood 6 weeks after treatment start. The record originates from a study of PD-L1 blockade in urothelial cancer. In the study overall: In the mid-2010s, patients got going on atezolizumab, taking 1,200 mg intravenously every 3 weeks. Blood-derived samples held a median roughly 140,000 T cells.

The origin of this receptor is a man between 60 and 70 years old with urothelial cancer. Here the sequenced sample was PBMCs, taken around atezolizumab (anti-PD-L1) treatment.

Here the CDR3 reads CASRGQAYTGELFF. The CDR3 DNA is TGCGCCAGCAGAGGACAAGCTTACACCGGGGAGCTGTTTTTT. The chain links TRBV10-1 to TRBJ2-2; a weak D match, TRBD1 (5 bases). Germline CDR1 reads WNHNN; CDR2 reads SYGVQD (reference sequence). CDR3 length: 14 residues. V gave up 6 bases and J gave up 3 bases, with 11 bases separating them.